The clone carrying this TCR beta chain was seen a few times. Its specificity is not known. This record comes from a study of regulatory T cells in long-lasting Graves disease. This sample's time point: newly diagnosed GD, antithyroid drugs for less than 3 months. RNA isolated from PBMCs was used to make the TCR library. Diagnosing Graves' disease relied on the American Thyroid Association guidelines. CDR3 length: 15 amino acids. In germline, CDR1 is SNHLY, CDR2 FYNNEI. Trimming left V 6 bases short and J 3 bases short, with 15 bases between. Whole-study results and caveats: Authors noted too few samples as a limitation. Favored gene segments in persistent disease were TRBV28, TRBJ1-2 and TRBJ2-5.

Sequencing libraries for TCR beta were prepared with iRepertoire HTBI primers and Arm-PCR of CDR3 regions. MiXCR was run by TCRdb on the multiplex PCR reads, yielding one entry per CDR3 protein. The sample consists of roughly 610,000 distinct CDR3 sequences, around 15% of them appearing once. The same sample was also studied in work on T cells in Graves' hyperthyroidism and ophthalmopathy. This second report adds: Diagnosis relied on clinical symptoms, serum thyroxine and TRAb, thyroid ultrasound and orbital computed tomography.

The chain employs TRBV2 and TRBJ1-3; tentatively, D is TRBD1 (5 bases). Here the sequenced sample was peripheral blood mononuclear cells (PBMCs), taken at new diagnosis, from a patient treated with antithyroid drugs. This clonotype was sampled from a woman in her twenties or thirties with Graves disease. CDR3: CASRVQVLFGNTIYF. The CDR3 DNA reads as TGTGCCAGCAGAGTACAGGTCCTGTTTGGAAACACCATATATTTT. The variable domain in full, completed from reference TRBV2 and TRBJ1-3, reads EPEVTQTPSHQVTQMGQEVILRCVPISNHLYFYWYRQILGQKVEFLVSFYNNEISEKSEIFDDQFSVERPDGSNFTLKIRSTKLEDSAMYFCASRVQVLFGNTIYFGEGSWLTVV.